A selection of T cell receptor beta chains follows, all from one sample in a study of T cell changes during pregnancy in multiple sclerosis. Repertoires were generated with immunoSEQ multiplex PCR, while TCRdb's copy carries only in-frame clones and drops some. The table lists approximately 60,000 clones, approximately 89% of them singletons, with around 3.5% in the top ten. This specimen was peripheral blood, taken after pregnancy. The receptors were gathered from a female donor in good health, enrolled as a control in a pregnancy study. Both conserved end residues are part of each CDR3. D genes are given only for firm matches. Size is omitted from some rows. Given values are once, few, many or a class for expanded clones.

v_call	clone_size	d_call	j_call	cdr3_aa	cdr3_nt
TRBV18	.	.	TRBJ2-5	CASSPGLSQETQYF	TGTGCCAGCTCACCTGGACTATCTCAAGAGACCCAGTACTTC
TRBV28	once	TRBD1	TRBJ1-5	CAMSMGQNQPQHF	TGTGCCATGTCAATGGGACAGAATCAGCCCCAGCATTTT
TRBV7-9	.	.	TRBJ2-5	CASSLMEGKTQYF	TGTGCCAGCAGCTTAATGGAGGGAAAGACCCAGTACTTC
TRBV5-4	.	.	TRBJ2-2	CASSSRRANTGELFF	TGTGCCAGCAGCTCGCGCAGGGCGAACACCGGGGAGCTGTTTTTT
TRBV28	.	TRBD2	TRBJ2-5	CASSPGLARRGETQYF	TGTGCCAGCAGTCCCGGACTAGCCCGGAGGGGCGAGACCCAGTACTTC
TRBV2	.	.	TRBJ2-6	CARSGTFPVSGANVLTF	TGTGCCCGTTCAGGGACATTCCCCGTCTCTGGGGCCAACGTCCTGACTTTC
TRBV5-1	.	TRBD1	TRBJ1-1	CASSDGQVNTEAFF	TGCGCCAGCAGCGATGGACAGGTGAACACTGAAGCTTTCTTT
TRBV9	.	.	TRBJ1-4	CASSVEGVNEKLFF	TGTGCCAGCAGCGTAGAAGGGGTGAATGAAAAACTGTTTTTT
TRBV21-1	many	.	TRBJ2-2	CASSMLASGGRGTGELFF	TGTGCCAGCAGCATGTTAGCTAGCGGGGGTCGGGGGACCGGGGAGCTGTTTTTT
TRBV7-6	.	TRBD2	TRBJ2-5	CASSLGGGRSQYF	TGTGCCAGCAGCTTAGGCGGGGGACGATCCCAGTACTTC
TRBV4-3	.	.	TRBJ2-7	CASSRDRSYEQYF	TGCGCCAGCAGCCGAGACAGGTCCTACGAGCAGTACTTC
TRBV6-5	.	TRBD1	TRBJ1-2	CASSRWDSFYGYTF	TGTGCCAGCAGTAGATGGGACAGCTTCTATGGCTACACCTTC
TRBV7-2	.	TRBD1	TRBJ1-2	CASSFDRGRNYGYTF	TGTGCCAGCAGCTTTGACAGGGGGCGTAACTATGGCTACACCTTC
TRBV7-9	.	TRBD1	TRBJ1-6	CASTSGGTDSPLHF	TGTGCCAGCACCTCGGGGGGGACAGATTCACCCCTCCACTTT
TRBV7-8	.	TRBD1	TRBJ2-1	CASSLGGTGGYNEQFF	TGTGCCAGCAGCTTAGGTGGGACAGGGGGATACAATGAGCAGTTCTTC
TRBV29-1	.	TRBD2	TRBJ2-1	CSVEEGLAGGGEQFF	TGCAGCGTTGAAGAAGGTCTAGCGGGAGGGGGTGAGCAGTTCTTC
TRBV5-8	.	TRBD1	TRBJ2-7	CASSLGTGPPDEQYF	TGTGCCAGCAGCCTCGGGACAGGCCCTCCAGACGAGCAGTACTTC
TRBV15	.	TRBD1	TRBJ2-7	CATSKTLDRGHEQYF	TGTGCCACCAGCAAAACCCTAGACAGGGGACACGAGCAGTACTTC
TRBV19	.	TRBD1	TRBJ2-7	CASSRDRAKQYF	TGTGCCAGTTCCCGGGACAGGGCTAAGCAGTACTTC
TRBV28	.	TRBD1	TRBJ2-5	CASRRTGGQETQYF	TGTGCCAGCAGACGGACAGGGGGTCAGGAGACCCAGTACTTC
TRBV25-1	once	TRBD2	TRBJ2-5	CASSEWGGGEETQYF	TGTGCCAGCAGTGAATGGGGGGGAGGAGAAGAGACCCAGTACTTC
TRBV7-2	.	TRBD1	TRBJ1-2	CASSYLGQDVIGYTF	TGTGCCAGCAGTTACCTTGGACAGGACGTGATCGGCTACACCTTC
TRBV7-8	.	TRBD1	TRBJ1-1	CASSMGQGMNTEAFF	TGTGCCAGCAGCATGGGACAGGGAATGAACACTGAAGCTTTCTTT
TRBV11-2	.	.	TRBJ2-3	CASSLGHSTDTQYF	TGTGCCAGCAGCTTAGGTCATAGCACAGATACGCAGTATTTT
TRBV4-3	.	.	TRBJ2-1	CASSQAWAHEQFF	TGCGCCAGCAGCCAAGCGTGGGCTCATGAGCAGTTCTTC
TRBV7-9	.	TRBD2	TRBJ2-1	CASSVRLAGGPSSYNEQFF	TGTGCCAGCAGCGTCCGACTAGCGGGGGGACCTAGCTCCTACAATGAGCAGTTCTTC
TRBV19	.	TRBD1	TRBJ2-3	CASSIEGTGGVDTQYF	TGTGCCAGTAGTATAGAAGGGACAGGGGGCGTAGATACGCAGTATTTT
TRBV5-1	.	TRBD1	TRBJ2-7	CASSLEGGNEQYF	TGCGCCAGCAGCTTGGAAGGGGGCAACGAGCAGTACTTC
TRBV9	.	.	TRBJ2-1	CASSVDQGSPLYNEQFF	TGTGCCAGCAGCGTCGACCAGGGGTCGCCCTTATACAATGAGCAGTTCTTC
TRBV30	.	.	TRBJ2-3	CAWSVQGTDTQYF	TGTGCCTGGAGTGTACAGGGCACAGATACGCAGTATTTT
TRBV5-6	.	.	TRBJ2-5	CASSHRDQETQYF	TGTGCCAGCAGCCACCGGGACCAAGAGACCCAGTACTTC
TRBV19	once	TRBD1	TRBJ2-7	CASSGDSSYEQYF	TGTGCCAGTAGTGGGGACAGCTCCTACGAGCAGTACTTC
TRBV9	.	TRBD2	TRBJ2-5	CASSTAAGVQETQYF	TGTGCCAGCAGCACCGCAGCGGGAGTGCAAGAGACCCAGTACTTC
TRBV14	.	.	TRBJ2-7	CASSQGGSTQYF	TGTGCCAGCAGCCAAGGAGGGAGTACGCAGTACTTC
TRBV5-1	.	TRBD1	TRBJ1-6	CASSLGDRDSPLHF	TGCGCCAGCAGCTTGGGCGACAGGGACTCACCCCTCCACTTT
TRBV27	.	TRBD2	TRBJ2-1	CASSLSTSGTNEQFF	TGTGCCAGCAGTTTATCGACTAGCGGGACCAATGAGCAGTTCTTC
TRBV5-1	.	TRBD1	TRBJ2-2	CASSQTGTGELFF	TGCGCCAGCAGCCAGACAGGGACCGGGGAGCTGTTTTTT
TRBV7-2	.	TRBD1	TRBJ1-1	CASSPGTVNTEAFF	TGTGCCAGCAGCCCCGGGACAGTGAACACTGAAGCTTTCTTT
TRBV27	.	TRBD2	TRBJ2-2	CASSLGLAGVTGELFF	TGTGCCAGCAGTTTAGGCCTAGCGGGGGTCACCGGGGAGCTGTTTTTT
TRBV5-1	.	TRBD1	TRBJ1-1	CASRPGTGETEAFF	TGCGCCAGCAGACCTGGGACAGGGGAAACTGAAGCTTTCTTT
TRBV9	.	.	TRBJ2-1	CASSVSGDYNEQFF	TGTGCCAGCAGCGTTAGCGGAGACTACAATGAGCAGTTCTTC
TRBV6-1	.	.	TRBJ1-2	CASSDRAYGYTF	TGTGCCAGCAGTGATAGAGCCTATGGCTACACCTTC
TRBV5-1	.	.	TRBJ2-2	CASSLFGGLRNTGELFF	TGCGCCAGCAGCTTGTTCGGGGGGCTGAGGAACACCGGGGAGCTGTTTTTT
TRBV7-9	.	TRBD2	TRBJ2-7	CASSSPSGEGYF	TGTGCCAGCAGCTCCCCGTCGGGGGAGGGGTACTTC
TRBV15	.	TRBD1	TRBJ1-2	CATSSWDRAYGYTF	TGTGCCACCAGCAGTTGGGACAGGGCCTATGGCTACACCTTC
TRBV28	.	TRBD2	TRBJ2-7	CASSSGKTYEQYF	TGTGCCAGCTCTAGCGGGAAGACCTACGAGCAGTACTTC
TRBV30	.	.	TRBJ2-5	CARSVGETQYF	TGTGCCCGGAGTGTCGGGGAGACCCAGTACTTC
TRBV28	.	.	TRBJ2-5	CASSPTFHRNPEETQYF	TGTGCCAGCAGTCCAACCTTTCACAGGAATCCGGAAGAGACCCAGTACTTC
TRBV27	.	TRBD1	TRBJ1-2	CASSLFRGVPYGYTF	TGTGCCAGCAGTTTATTCAGGGGGGTACCCTATGGCTACACCTTC
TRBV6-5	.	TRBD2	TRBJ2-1	CASSYSVTSTRNEQFF	TGTGCCAGCAGTTACTCCGTGACTAGCACCAGGAATGAGCAGTTCTTC
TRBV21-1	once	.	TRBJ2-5	CASSKVHGTGGETQYF	TGTGCCAGCAGCAAAGTACACGGGACAGGGGGGGAGACCCAGTACTTC
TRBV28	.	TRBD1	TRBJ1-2	CASIPGTGYGYTF	TGTGCCAGCATCCCAGGGACAGGCTATGGCTACACCTTC
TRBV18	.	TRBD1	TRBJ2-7	CASSQTSGTGSYEQYF	TGTGCCAGCTCACAGACTTCCGGGACAGGGTCCTACGAGCAGTACTTC
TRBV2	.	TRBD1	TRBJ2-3	CASRRDRTSTDTQYF	TGTGCCAGCAGGAGGGACAGAACTAGCACAGATACGCAGTATTTT